Below are 10 T cell receptor beta chains sequenced from a single sample in a study of vaccination and CD4 T cells after COVID-19. MiXCR, applied by TCRdb to the PCR reads, yields one record per CDR3 protein. The sample gives some 25,000 distinct CDR3 sequences, under 65% of which show up once; 1.1% is in the top ten. The specimen comprised CD4+ T cells from blood, sampled before SARS-CoV-2 vaccination. The source of these receptors is a human donor who had recovered from COVID-19.

V usage is TRBV4-3 and J usage is TRBJ1-1; maybe TRBD1 (6 bases). The germline CDR1 and CDR2 sequences are LGHNA and YSLEER. CDR3 length: 15 residues. Trimming took off 4 bases at V and 0 bases at J, with 12 bases between the two ends. The CDR3 loop reads CASSRQATMNTEAFF. The CDR3 coding sequence is TGCGCCAGCAGCCGACAGGCGACTATGAACACTGAAGCTTTCTTT.

This rearrangement joins TRBV7-3 to TRBJ2-3, with D tentatively TRBD2 (6 bases). The CDR3 has 15 residues. The germline V gene has CDR1 SGHTA and CDR2 FQGTGA. V lost 2 bases, J lost 2 bases, and 11 bases lay in between. The CDR3 bases are TGTGCCAGCAGCTTATTATCGGGACTCACAGATACGCAGTATTTT. Amino acids: CASSLLSGLTDTQYF.

The chain uses TRBV27 and TRBJ2-7; D perhaps matches TRBD2 (6 bases). The CDR3 sequence is 17 residues long. The V gene's germline CDR1 is MNHEY and CDR2 SMNVEV (reference sequence). V was trimmed by 6 bases and J by 1 base, leaving 22 bases between them. The DNA for the CDR3 is TGTGCCAGCAGGGCCCGATCGGGTAGCGGTCGTTCCTACGAGCAGTACTTC. Translating gives CASRARSGSGRSYEQYF.

This chain uses TRBV24-1 with TRBJ2-7; a weak D match, TRBD2 (7 bases). Trimming removed 4 bases at V and 0 bases at J, with 9 bases between. Germline V CDR1 and CDR2: KGHDR, SFDVKD. There are 14 residues in the CDR3. CDR3 in amino acids: CATSERGGSYEQYF. The DNA of the CDR3 is TGTGCCACCAGTGAAAGGGGGGGCTCCTACGAGCAGTACTTC.

V usage is TRBV7-3 and J usage is TRBJ2-3; 7 bases match TRBD2. Trimming cost V 0 bases and J 4 bases; bases outside gene matches: 4. Germline loops: CDR1 SGHTA, CDR2 FQGTGA. The CDR3 is made up of 15 amino acids. The CDR3 region is CASSLTGGPPDTQYF. The CDR3 nucleotides read TGTGCCAGCAGCTTAACGGGAGGGCCCCCAGATACGCAGTATTTT. Full variable domain (missing parts from reference TRBV7-3 and TRBJ2-3): GAGVSQTPSNKVTEKGKYVELRCDPISGHTALYWYRQSLGQGPEFLIYFQGTGAADDSGLPNDRFFAVRPEGSVSTLKIQRTERGDSAVYLCASSLTGGPPDTQYFGPGTRLTVL.

The chain uses TRBV6-1 and TRBJ2-7; TRBD1 matches 7 bases. V lost 4 bases and J lost 5; bases outside the gene matches: 11. Germline V gene lookup returns CDR1 MNHNS and CDR2 SASEGT. The length of the CDR3 is 15 residues. The DNA for the CDR3 is TGTGCCAGCAGTGTAAACCGGGACAGCCGCCACGAGCAGTACTTC. The encoded protein is CASSVNRDSRHEQYF.

V gene TRBV9 combines with J gene TRBJ2-2, with D uncertain. Germline V gene lookup returns CDR1 SGDLS and CDR2 YYNGEE. V lost 0 bases and J 0 bases, leaving 6 bases between the germline ends. The length of the CDR3 is 15 residues. CDR3 sequence: CASSVDGANTGELFF. The CDR3 DNA sequence: TGTGCCAGCAGCGTAGATGGTGCGAACACCGGGGAGCTGTTTTTT.

This rearrangement joins TRBV28 to TRBJ2-4; unclear D gene. The V end lost 0 bases, the J end lost 1 base, and 22 bases lay between the germline ends. Per the germline V gene, CDR1 is MDHEN and CDR2 is SYDVKM. This CDR3 spans 20 amino acids. The DNA for the CDR3 is TGTGCCAGCAGTTTATGGGTGGACCTAGGATTACGTTCGGCCAAAAACATTCAGTACTTC. Amino acid sequence: CASSLWVDLGLRSAKNIQYF.

The rearrangement links TRBV7-2 to TRBJ2-3; TRBD2 might be the D (6 bases). The V end was cut by 2 bases, the J end by 4 bases, with 13 bases between. CDR3 length: 15 amino acids. Germline CDR1 SGHTA, CDR2 FQGNSA. The CDR3 coding sequence is TGTGCCAGCAGCTTATCGGGGGTTGGGGCAGATACGCAGTATTTT. As protein: CASSLSGVGADTQYF. Full variable domain (outside the CDR3, taken from reference TRBV7-2 and TRBJ2-3): GAGVSQSPSNKVTEKGKDVELRCDPISGHTALYWYRQSLGQGLEFLIYFQGNSAPDKSGLPSDRFSAERTGGSVSTLTIQRTQQEDSAVYLCASSLSGVGADTQYFGPGTRLTVL.

This clonotype occurred a few times. This sequence joins TRBV19 and TRBJ1-1; 7 bases align to TRBD1. The J segment lost 3 bases and the V segment lost 7 bases, leaving 8 bases of the junction unmatched. The CDR3 is made up of 14 amino acids. Germline-derived CDR1 and CDR2 are LNHDA and SQIVND (reference sequence). CDR3 protein: CASTYRGMDTEAFF. As DNA, the CDR3 is TGTGCCAGTACGTACAGGGGAATGGACACTGAAGCTTTCTTT.